Sequencing of this TCR beta chain was carried out in a study of T cells in Graves' hyperthyroidism and ophthalmopathy. Study-level points and caveats: Researchers report that a 13 V-J model separated ophthalmopathy from stable hyperthyroidism.

This clonotype has at least ten counts. What it binds is unknown. Amplification yielded TCR beta CDR3 regions, with RNA transcripts as the source. The TCR CDR3 first-round RT-PCR relied on the HTBI primer set. MiXCR was run by TCRdb on the multiplex PCR reads, yielding one entry per CDR3 protein. The repertoire holds around 400,000 distinct CDR3 sequences, with approximately 25% as singletons. For the diagnoses, clinical symptoms, serum thyroxine and TRAb, thyroid ultrasound and orbital computed tomography were used. The PBMCs had their origin in roughly 9.8 ml of fresh peripheral blood. Germline lookup yields CDR1 MNHEY and CDR2 SMNVEV (reference sequence). The CDR3 spans 15 residues. The junction had 11 bases not matched to a gene; V was cut back by 5 bases and J by 5 bases.

The sequence was obtained from a man aged 50 to 59 with Graves' hyperthyroidism. Sequenced: blood. The chain employs TRBV27 and TRBJ2-7; 8 positions agree with TRBD2. CDR3 DNA: TGTGCCAGCAGTCCCGGGACCGGGAGGGGGAACGAGCAGTACTTC. The encoded protein is CASSPGTGRGNEQYF.